These T cell receptor beta chains were read from a single sample in a study of control samples from healthy donors and cancer patients. Sequenced by immunoSEQ multiplex PCR; TCRdb stores in-frame clones only, minus some. Here the sample spans roughly 130,000 clones, roughly 92% being singletons. Sequenced: blood. The receptor set was obtained from a man aged 25-45 years in good health. Each CDR3 is given with its conserved first and last residue. D genes are given only for firm matches. Only some rows state a clone size, as once, few, many or a class for expanded clones.

d_call: TRBD1; v_call: TRBV27; clone_size: .; j_call: TRBJ1-1; cdr3_aa: CASRGPGQRDEAFF; cdr3_nt: TGTGCCAGCAGAGGACCGGGACAGAGAGACGAAGCTTTCTTT
d_call: .; v_call: TRBV11-3; clone_size: .; j_call: TRBJ2-6; cdr3_aa: CASSFRTSPGANVLTF; cdr3_nt: TGTGCCAGCAGCTTCAGAACAAGCCCCGGGGCCAACGTCCTGACTTTC
d_call: TRBD2; v_call: TRBV2; clone_size: .; j_call: TRBJ2-1; cdr3_aa: CASRELAGGYNEQFF; cdr3_nt: TGTGCCAGCAGAGAGCTAGCGGGAGGTTACAATGAGCAGTTCTTC
d_call: .; v_call: TRBV6-5; clone_size: .; j_call: TRBJ1-1; cdr3_aa: CASRGTANTEAFF; cdr3_nt: TGTGCCAGCAGGGGGACGGCCAACACTGAAGCTTTCTTT
d_call: TRBD1; v_call: TRBV24-1; clone_size: .; j_call: TRBJ2-7; cdr3_aa: CATSDLRDSSPYEQYF; cdr3_nt: TGTGCCACCAGTGATCTCCGGGACAGTTCTCCCTACGAGCAGTACTTC
d_call: .; v_call: TRBV4-2; clone_size: few; j_call: TRBJ2-6; cdr3_aa: CASSQAKSGANVLTF; cdr3_nt: TGTGCCAGCAGCCAAGCCAAGTCTGGGGCCAACGTCCTGACTTTC
d_call: TRBD2; v_call: TRBV7-8; clone_size: .; j_call: TRBJ2-1; cdr3_aa: CASRHAGAYNEQFF; cdr3_nt: TGTGCCAGCAGGCATGCGGGAGCCTACAATGAGCAGTTCTTC
d_call: .; v_call: TRBV24-1; clone_size: .; j_call: TRBJ1-1; cdr3_aa: CATSERRGTEAFF; cdr3_nt: TGTGCCACCAGTGAGCGCAGGGGAACTGAAGCTTTCTTT
d_call: TRBD2; v_call: TRBV4-3; clone_size: .; j_call: TRBJ2-2; cdr3_aa: CASSQDSLAGANTGELFF; cdr3_nt: TGCGCCAGCAGCCAAGACAGCCTAGCGGGAGCTAACACCGGGGAGCTGTTTTTT
d_call: .; v_call: TRBV6-5; clone_size: .; j_call: TRBJ2-7; cdr3_aa: CASRLGGISEQYF; cdr3_nt: TGTGCCAGCAGATTGGGGGGCATCTCCGAGCAGTACTTC
d_call: .; v_call: TRBV7-2; clone_size: .; j_call: TRBJ2-1; cdr3_aa: CASSLGGWGEQFF; cdr3_nt: TGTGCCAGCAGCTTAGGGGGCTGGGGTGAGCAGTTCTTC
d_call: .; v_call: TRBV19; clone_size: .; j_call: TRBJ1-2; cdr3_aa: CASSIDLIGGYTF; cdr3_nt: TGTGCCAGTAGTATTGATCTAATCGGTGGCTACACCTTC
d_call: TRBD1; v_call: TRBV30; clone_size: .; j_call: TRBJ1-2; cdr3_aa: CAWSSGTGPYGYTF; cdr3_nt: TGTGCCTGGAGCTCCGGGACAGGGCCATATGGCTACACCTTC
d_call: .; v_call: TRBV7-9; clone_size: .; j_call: TRBJ2-3; cdr3_aa: CASSPPGQEPTF; cdr3_nt: TGTGCCAGCAGCCCACCGGGACAAGAACCGACCTTT
d_call: .; v_call: TRBV28; clone_size: .; j_call: TRBJ2-7; cdr3_aa: CASSLGQLGQYF; cdr3_nt: TGTGCCAGCAGTTTAGGGCAGTTGGGGCAGTACTTC
d_call: .; v_call: TRBV6-5; clone_size: .; j_call: TRBJ2-7; cdr3_aa: CASSYDSTYEQYF; cdr3_nt: TGTGCCAGCAGTTACGACAGTACCTACGAGCAGTACTTC
d_call: TRBD2; v_call: TRBV3-1/TRBV3-2; clone_size: .; j_call: TRBJ2-1; cdr3_aa: CASSRGLAGVQNEQFF; cdr3_nt: TGTGCCAGCAGCCGTGGACTAGCGGGAGTCCAAAATGAGCAGTTCTTC
d_call: .; v_call: TRBV28; clone_size: .; j_call: TRBJ1-2; cdr3_aa: CAIQNWGSPNYGYTF; cdr3_nt: TGTGCCATTCAGAATTGGGGGAGCCCTAACTATGGCTACACCTTC
d_call: .; v_call: TRBV3-1/TRBV3-2; clone_size: .; j_call: TRBJ2-2; cdr3_aa: CASSQVGSGELFF; cdr3_nt: TGTGCCAGCAGCCAAGTTGGGTCCGGGGAGCTGTTTTTT
d_call: .; v_call: TRBV28; clone_size: .; j_call: TRBJ1-2; cdr3_aa: CASSLTLNGGNYGYTF; cdr3_nt: TGTGCCAGCAGTTTAACCCTAAATGGGGGGAACTATGGCTACACCTTC
d_call: TRBD2; v_call: TRBV7-2; clone_size: .; j_call: TRBJ2-1; cdr3_aa: CASSTTSGRAREQFF; cdr3_nt: TGTGCCAGCAGCACCACTAGCGGGAGGGCGCGAGAGCAGTTCTTC
d_call: .; v_call: TRBV7-2; clone_size: .; j_call: TRBJ1-4; cdr3_aa: CASSRGGSEKLFF; cdr3_nt: TGTGCCAGCAGCCGGGGGGGGAGCGAAAAACTGTTTTTT
d_call: TRBD1; v_call: TRBV19; clone_size: .; j_call: TRBJ1-2; cdr3_aa: CASSVQGDYGYTF; cdr3_nt: TGTGCCAGTAGTGTTCAGGGGGACTATGGCTACACCTTC
d_call: TRBD2; v_call: TRBV24-1; clone_size: .; j_call: TRBJ2-1; cdr3_aa: CATQGLPPYNEQFF; cdr3_nt: TGTGCCACCCAGGGACTACCGCCCTACAATGAGCAGTTCTTC